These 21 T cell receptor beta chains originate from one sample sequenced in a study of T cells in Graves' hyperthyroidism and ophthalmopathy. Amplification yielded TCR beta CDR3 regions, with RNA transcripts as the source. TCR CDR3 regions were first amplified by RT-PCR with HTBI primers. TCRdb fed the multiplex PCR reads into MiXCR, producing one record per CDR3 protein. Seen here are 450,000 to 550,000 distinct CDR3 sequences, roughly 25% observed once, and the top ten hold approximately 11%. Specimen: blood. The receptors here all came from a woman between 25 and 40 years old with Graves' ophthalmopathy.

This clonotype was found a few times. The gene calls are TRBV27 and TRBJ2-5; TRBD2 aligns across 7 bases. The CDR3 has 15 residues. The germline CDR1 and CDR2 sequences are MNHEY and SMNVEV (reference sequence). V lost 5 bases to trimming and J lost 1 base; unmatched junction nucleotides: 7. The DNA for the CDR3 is TGTGCCAGCAGTAGCCCGGCTAGCGGCCAAGAGACCCAGTACTTC. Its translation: CASSSPASGQETQYF.

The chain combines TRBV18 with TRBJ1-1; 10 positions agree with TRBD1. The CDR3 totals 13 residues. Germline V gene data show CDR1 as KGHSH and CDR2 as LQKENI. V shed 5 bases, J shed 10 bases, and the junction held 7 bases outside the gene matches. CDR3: CASSSDRGRVAFF. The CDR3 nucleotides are TGTGCCAGCTCAAGTGACAGGGGGCGCGTAGCTTTCTTT.

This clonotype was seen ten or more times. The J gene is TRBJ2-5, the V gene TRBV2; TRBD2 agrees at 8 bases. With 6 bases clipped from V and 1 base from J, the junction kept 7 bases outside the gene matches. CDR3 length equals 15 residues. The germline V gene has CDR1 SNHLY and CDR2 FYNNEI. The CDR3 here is CASRGGTSSQETQYF. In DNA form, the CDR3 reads TGTGCCAGCAGGGGCGGGACTAGTAGCCAAGAGACCCAGTACTTC.

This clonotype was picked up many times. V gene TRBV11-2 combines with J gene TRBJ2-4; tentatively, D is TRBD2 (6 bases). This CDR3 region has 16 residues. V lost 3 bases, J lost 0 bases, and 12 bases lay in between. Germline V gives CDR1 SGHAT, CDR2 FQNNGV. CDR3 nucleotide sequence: TGTGCCAGCAGCTTGAATCTGGGGGGAGCCAAAAACATTCAGTACTTC. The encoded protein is CASSLNLGGAKNIQYF.

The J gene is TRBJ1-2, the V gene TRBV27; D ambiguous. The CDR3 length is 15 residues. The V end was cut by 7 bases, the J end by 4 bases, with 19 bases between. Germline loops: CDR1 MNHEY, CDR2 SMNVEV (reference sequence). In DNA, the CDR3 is TGTGCCAGCACCCCCTCGGGAGGGATTGGCTATGGCTACACCTTC. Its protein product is CASTPSGGIGYGYTF.

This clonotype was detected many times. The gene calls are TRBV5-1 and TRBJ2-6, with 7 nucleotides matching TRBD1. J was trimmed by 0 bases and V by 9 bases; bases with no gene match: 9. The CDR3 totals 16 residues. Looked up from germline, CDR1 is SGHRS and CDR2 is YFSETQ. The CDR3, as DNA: TGCGCCACCTCCGGGACAGATTACTCTGGGGCCAACGTCCTGACTTTC. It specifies CATSGTDYSGANVLTF. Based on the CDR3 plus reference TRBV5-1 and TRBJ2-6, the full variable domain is KAGVTQTPRYLIKTRGQQVTLSCSPISGHRSVSWYQQTPGQGLQFLFEYFSETQRNKGNFPGRFSGRQFSNSRSEMNVSTLELGDSALYLCATSGTDYSGANVLTFGAGSRLTVL.

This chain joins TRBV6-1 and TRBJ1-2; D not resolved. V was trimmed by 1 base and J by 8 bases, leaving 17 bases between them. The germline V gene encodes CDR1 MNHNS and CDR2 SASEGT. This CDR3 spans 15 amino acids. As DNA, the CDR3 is TGTGCCAGCAGTGAAGTTCTAGCCCGGGGATACGGCTACACCTTC. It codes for CASSEVLARGYGYTF.

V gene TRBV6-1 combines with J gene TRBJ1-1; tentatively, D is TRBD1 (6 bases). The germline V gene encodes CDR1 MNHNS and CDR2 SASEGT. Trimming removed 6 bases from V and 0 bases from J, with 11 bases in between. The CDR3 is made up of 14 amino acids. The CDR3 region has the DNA TGTGCCAGCAGGCCCAGGGGCCTGAACACTGAAGCTTTCTTT. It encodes CASRPRGLNTEAFF.

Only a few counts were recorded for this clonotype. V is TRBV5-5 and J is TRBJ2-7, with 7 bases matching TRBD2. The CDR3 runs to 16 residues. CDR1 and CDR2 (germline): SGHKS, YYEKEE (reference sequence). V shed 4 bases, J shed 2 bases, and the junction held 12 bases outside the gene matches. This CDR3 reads CASSIPSRGLTYEQYF. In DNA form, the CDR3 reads TGTGCCAGCAGCATTCCCTCGCGGGGGTTAACCTACGAGCAGTACTTC.

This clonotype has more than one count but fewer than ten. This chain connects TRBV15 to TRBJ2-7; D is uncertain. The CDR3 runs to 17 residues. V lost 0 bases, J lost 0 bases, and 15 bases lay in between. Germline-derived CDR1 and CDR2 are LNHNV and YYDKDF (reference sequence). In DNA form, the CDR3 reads TGTGCCACCAGCAGAGATCCGCCCGTCAGGAGCTCCTACGAGCAGTACTTC. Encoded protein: CATSRDPPVRSSYEQYF.

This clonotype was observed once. The CDR3 is CASRTSGGNTGELFF. For the CDR3, the DNA is TGCGCCAGCAGAACTAGCGGGGGGAACACCGGGGAGCTGTTTTTT. The chain uses TRBV5-1 and TRBJ2-2; 11 bases map to TRBD2. Germline V gives CDR1 SGHRS, CDR2 YFSETQ. J gave up 1 base and V 5 bases, and 1 base lay outside the gene matches. This CDR3 spans 15 amino acids.

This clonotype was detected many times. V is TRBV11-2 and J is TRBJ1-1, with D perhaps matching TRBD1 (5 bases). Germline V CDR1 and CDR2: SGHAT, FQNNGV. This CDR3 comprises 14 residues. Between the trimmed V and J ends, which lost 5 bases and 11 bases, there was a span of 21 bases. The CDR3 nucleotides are TGTGCCAGCAGCGCGGGCCAGGTGGGCCGGGGGGCTTTCTTT. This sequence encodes CASSAGQVGRGAFF.

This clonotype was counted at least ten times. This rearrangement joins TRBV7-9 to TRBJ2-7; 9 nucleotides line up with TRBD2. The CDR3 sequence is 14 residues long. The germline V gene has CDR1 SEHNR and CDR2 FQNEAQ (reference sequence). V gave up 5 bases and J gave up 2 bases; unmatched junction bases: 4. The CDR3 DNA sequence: TGTGCCAGCAGCAAACCTAGCGGGACCTACGAGCAGTACTTC. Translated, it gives CASSKPSGTYEQYF.

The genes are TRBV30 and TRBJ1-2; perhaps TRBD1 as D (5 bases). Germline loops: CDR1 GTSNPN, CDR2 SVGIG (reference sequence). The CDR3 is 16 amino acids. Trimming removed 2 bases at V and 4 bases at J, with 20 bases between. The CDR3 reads CAWSLPVTAKSYGYTF. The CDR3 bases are TGTGCCTGGAGTCTCCCAGTGACAGCGAAATCCTATGGCTACACCTTC.

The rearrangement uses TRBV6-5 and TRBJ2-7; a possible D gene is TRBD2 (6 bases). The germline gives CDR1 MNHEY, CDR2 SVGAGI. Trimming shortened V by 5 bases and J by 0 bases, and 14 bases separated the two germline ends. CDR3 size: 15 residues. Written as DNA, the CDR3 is TGTGCCAGCAGTCCCTCGCGGGGACCCTCCTACGAGCAGTACTTC. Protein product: CASSPSRGPSYEQYF.

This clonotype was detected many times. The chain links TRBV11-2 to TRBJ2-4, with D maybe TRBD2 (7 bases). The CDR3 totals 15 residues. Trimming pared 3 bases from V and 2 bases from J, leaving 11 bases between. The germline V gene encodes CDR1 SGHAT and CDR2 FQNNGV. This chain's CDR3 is CASSLRGLTKNIQYF. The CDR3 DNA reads TGTGCCAGCAGCTTGCGGGGGCTGACCAAAAACATTCAGTACTTC. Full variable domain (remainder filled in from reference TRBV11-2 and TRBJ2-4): EAGVAQSPRYKIIEKRQSVAFWCNPISGHATLYWYQQILGQGPKLLIQFQNNGVVDDSQLPKDRFSAERLKGVDSTLKIQPAKLEDSAVYLCASSLRGLTKNIQYFGAGTRLSVL.

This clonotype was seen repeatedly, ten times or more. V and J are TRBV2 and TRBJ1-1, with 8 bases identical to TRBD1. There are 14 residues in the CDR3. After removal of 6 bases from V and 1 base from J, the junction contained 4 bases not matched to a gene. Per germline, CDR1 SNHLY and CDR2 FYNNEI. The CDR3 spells CASSTDRENTEAFF. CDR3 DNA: TGTGCCAGCAGCACGGACAGGGAGAACACTGAAGCTTTCTTT.

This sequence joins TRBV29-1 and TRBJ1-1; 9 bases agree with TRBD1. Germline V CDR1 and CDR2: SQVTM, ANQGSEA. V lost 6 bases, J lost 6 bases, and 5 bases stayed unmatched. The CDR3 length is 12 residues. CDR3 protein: CSVATGGAEAFF. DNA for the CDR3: TGCAGCGTCGCGACAGGGGGGGCTGAAGCTTTCTTT.

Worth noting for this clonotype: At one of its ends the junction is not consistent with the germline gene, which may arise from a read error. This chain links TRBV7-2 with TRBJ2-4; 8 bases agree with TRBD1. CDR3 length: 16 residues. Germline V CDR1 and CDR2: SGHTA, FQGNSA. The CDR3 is CASSEDRVEAKNIKYF. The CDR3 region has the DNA TGTGCCAGCAGTGAGGACAGGGTTGAAGCCAAAAACATTAAGTACTTC. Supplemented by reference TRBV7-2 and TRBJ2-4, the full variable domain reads GAGVSQSPSNKVTEKGKDVELRCDPISGHTALYWYRQSLGQGLEFLIYFQGNSAPDKSGLPSDRFSAERTGGSVSTLTIQRTQQEDSAVYLCASSEDRVEAKNIKYFGAGTRLSVL.

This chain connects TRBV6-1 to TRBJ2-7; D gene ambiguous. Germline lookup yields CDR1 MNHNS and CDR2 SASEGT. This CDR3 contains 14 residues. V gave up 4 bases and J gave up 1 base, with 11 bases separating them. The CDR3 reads CASSVREPSYEQYF. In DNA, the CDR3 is TGTGCCAGCAGTGTAAGAGAGCCGTCCTACGAGCAGTACTTC.

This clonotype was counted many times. Here the CDR3 DNA reads TGCGCCAGCAGTGGACAGGGGGTCGAGCAGTACTTC. Residues: CASSGQGVEQYF. The rearrangement uses TRBV10-2 and TRBJ2-7; 9 bases agree with TRBD1. V was clipped by 4 bases and J by 6 bases; unmatched bases: 1. From germline, CDR1 is WSHSY and CDR2 SAAADI. CDR3 size: 12 residues.